One and the same sample provided the 21 T cell receptor beta chains below, sequenced in a study of blood T cell repertoires in COVID-19. Here immunoSEQ multiplex PCR was the method, and the copy in TCRdb shows in-frame clones only, minus some. The sample lists 250,000 to 350,000 clones, more than 90% seen once, with 2% to 3% in the top ten. The sequencing input was PBMCs or T cells enriched from blood (not recorded which). These receptor sequences come from a man aged 55 to 70 who had recovered from COVID-19.

The rearrangement joins TRBV11-2 to TRBJ2-1, with D perhaps TRBD1 (6 bases). This CDR3 spans 15 amino acids. With 4 bases removed from V and 0 bases from J, the gap between germline ends came to 10 bases. Looked up from germline, CDR1 is SGHAT and CDR2 is FQNNGV. The CDR3: CASSSPGDSYNEQFF. The CDR3 DNA is TGTGCCAGCAGCTCACCAGGGGACTCCTACAATGAGCAGTTCTTC.

The rearrangement joins TRBV18 to TRBJ1-2; 7 bases align to TRBD1. The CDR3 runs to 16 residues. Trimming at V came to 4 bases and at J to 5 bases, leaving 13 bases not matched to a gene. The germline V gene encodes CDR1 KGHSH and CDR2 LQKENI. The CDR3 DNA is TGTGCCAGCTCACAAGGACAGGAGCCTATTTATTATGGCTACACCTTC. This translates into CASSQGQEPIYYGYTF.

The V call is TRBV5-6, the J call TRBJ2-7, with 8 bases fitting TRBD1. V shed 3 bases, J shed 6 bases, and the junction held 11 bases outside the gene matches. Germline V gene sequence: CDR1 SGHDT, CDR2 YYEEEE. The CDR3 consists of 15 residues. Written as DNA, the CDR3 is TGTGCCAGCAGCTCAGAAGGACAGGGTTATCGCGAGCAGTACTTC. Protein: CASSSEGQGYREQYF.

The V gene is TRBV5-1, the J gene TRBJ2-7, with 9 bases aligning to TRBD1. V lost 3 bases and J lost 5; bases outside the gene matches: 6. Germline assignment: CDR1 SGHRS and CDR2 YFSETQ. The CDR3 contains 14 residues. CDR3 loop: CASSSGQGIHEQYF. The CDR3 nucleotides read TGCGCCAGCAGCTCGGGACAGGGAATCCACGAGCAGTACTTC. Drawing the rest from reference TRBV5-1 and TRBJ2-7, the complete variable domain is KAGVTQTPRYLIKTRGQQVTLSCSPISGHRSVSWYQQTPGQGLQFLFEYFSETQRNKGNFPGRFSGRQFSNSRSEMNVSTLELGDSALYLCASSSGQGIHEQYFGPGTRLTVT.

This clone was recorded a few times. The chain uses TRBV27 and TRBJ1-5; no clear D. The CDR3 extends over 13 amino acids. Trimming shortened V by 5 bases and J by 6 bases, and 11 bases separated the two germline ends. Looked up from germline, CDR1 is MNHEY and CDR2 is SMNVEV (reference sequence). The CDR3, as DNA: TGTGCCAGCAGTCCCCAGACTTTTCAGCCCCAGCATTTT. Translating gives CASSPQTFQPQHF.

The rearrangement uses TRBV10-2 and TRBJ2-7; possibly TRBD1 for D (6 bases). V was trimmed by 7 bases and J by 1 base, leaving 8 bases between them. CDR1 and CDR2 (germline): WSHSY, SAAADI. This CDR3 has 12 residues. The CDR3 sequence: CASKGGSYEQYF. The CDR3 region has the DNA TGCGCCAGCAAAGGGGGTTCCTACGAGCAGTACTTC.

The rearrangement uses TRBV15 and TRBJ1-4; a possible D gene is TRBD1 (5 bases). CDR3 length: 16 residues. The V end lost 3 bases, the J end lost 3 bases, and 14 bases lay between the germline ends. Germline CDR1 LNHNV, CDR2 YYDKDF (reference sequence). CDR3 in DNA: TGTGCCACCAGCAGTAGGGCTGGGGCAGCTAATGAAAAACTGTTTTTT. Translation gives CATSSRAGAANEKLFF.

V gene TRBV3-1 (or the pseudogene TRBV3-2) combines with J gene TRBJ1-4, with no clear D. From germline, CDR1 is LGHDT and CDR2 YNNKEL (reference sequence). This CDR3 region has 12 residues. V lost 7 bases and J 8 bases, leaving 11 bases between the germline ends. The CDR3 coding sequence is TGTGCCAGCACTAAATTGGGCGAAAAACTGTTTTTT. Translation: CASTKLGEKLFF.

This rearrangement joins TRBV5-6 to TRBJ2-7, with no clear D. The V and J ends lost 0 bases and 4 bases respectively, with 8 bases between them. Germline V gene lookup returns CDR1 SGHDT and CDR2 YYEEEE. The CDR3 totals 13 residues. Here the CDR3 DNA reads TGTGCCAGCAGCTTGGATACAGCTTACGAGCAGTACTTC. It codes for CASSLDTAYEQYF.

The chain links TRBV6-5 to TRBJ2-7; 10 nucleotides agree with TRBD1. The CDR3 is made up of 13 amino acids. Germline V gene data show CDR1 as MNHEY and CDR2 as SVGAGI. The trim removed 9 bases at V and 7 bases at J, leaving 9 bases unmatched. The CDR3 loop reads CASCDRGLGEQYF. The CDR3 nucleotides are TGTGCCAGTTGTGACAGGGGGCTGGGAGAGCAGTACTTC.

V gene TRBV2 combines with J gene TRBJ1-6; TRBD1 might be the D (6 bases). Germline lookup yields CDR1 SNHLY and CDR2 FYNNEI. Trimming stripped 6 bases from V and 0 bases from J, with 6 bases between. The CDR3 has 14 amino acids. CDR3 bases: TGTGCCAGCAGGGACAGCTCCTATAATTCACCCCTCCACTTT. Encoded protein: CASRDSSYNSPLHF.

About this clone itself: A much bigger clone sits one base away, suggesting this may be a read error. This chain connects TRBV7-2 to TRBJ1-2; D uncertain. V was clipped by 3 bases and J by 2 bases, with 7 bases between them. The germline V gene has CDR1 SGHTA and CDR2 FQGNSA. The CDR3 runs to 13 residues. CDR3 nucleotides: TGTGCCAGCAGCTTTGGGCAGAACTATGGCTACACCTTC. Amino acid sequence: CASSFGQNYGYTF.

The rearrangement links TRBV14 to TRBJ2-7; the D is unclear. Germline CDR1 SGHDN, CDR2 FVKESK. V lost 3 bases and J 2 bases, leaving 8 bases between the germline ends. This CDR3 has 13 amino acids. The CDR3 sequence: CASSHVRTYEQYF. CDR3 in DNA: TGTGCCAGCAGCCATGTCAGAACCTACGAGCAGTACTTC.

The chain carries TRBV4-2 and TRBJ1-4; 9 nucleotides agree with TRBD1. V lost 4 bases, J lost 2 bases, and 5 bases stayed unmatched. The CDR3 consists of 16 residues. Germline CDR1 and CDR2: LGHNA and YNFKEQ. The DNA of the CDR3 is TGTGCCAGCAGCCTGGGACAGGGCGTGACTAATGAAAAACTGTTTTTT. Amino acid sequence: CASSLGQGVTNEKLFF.

The chain uses TRBV19 and TRBJ2-7, with 8 positions matching TRBD1. Per germline, CDR1 LNHDA and CDR2 SQIVND (reference sequence). The CDR3 has 14 residues. Germline trimming cut 3 bases from V and 6 bases from J; bases unmatched to any gene: 7. CDR3 amino acids: CASSIGQGSGEQYF. The DNA for the CDR3 is TGTGCCAGTAGTATCGGACAGGGCTCCGGCGAGCAGTACTTC.

The chain couples TRBV7-2 to TRBJ2-7; 9 bases match TRBD2. The length of the CDR3 is 13 residues. Germline-derived CDR1 and CDR2 are SGHTA and FQGNSA. Trimming removed 4 bases from V and 6 bases from J; junction bases left unmatched: 4. CDR3 in DNA: TGTGCCAGCAGCTACCCTAGCGGGGTCGAGCAGTACTTC. Translated, it gives CASSYPSGVEQYF.

The rearrangement joins TRBV14 to TRBJ2-3; the D gene is possibly TRBD1 (5 bases). The CDR3 sequence is 16 residues long. Germline loops: CDR1 SGHDN, CDR2 FVKESK. V dropped 10 bases and J dropped 4 bases, with 24 bases sitting between them. The CDR3 DNA reads as TGTGCCAAGAGCCGAAGCAGGGAAACGGTCTCAGATACGCAGTATTTT. The encoded protein is CAKSRSRETVSDTQYF.

This clone was seen more than once but under ten times. This rearrangement joins TRBV7-8 to TRBJ2-1, with 14 bases fitting TRBD2. V shed 5 bases and J 12 bases; nucleotides not matched to a gene: 12. Germline values: CDR1 SGHVS, CDR2 FQNEAQ. This CDR3 comprises 16 residues. The CDR3 DNA sequence: TGTGCCAGCAGCGCCACCGGGACTAGCGGGAGTCGAGGGCAGTTCTTC. Translated, it gives CASSATGTSGSRGQFF.

This clone was seen a single time. The chain is built from TRBV10-3 and TRBJ1-2, with 10 bases that match TRBD1. In germline, CDR1 is ENHRY, CDR2 SYGVKD. This CDR3 contains 14 residues. V was pared by 6 bases and J by 2 bases, with 3 bases of the junction left unmatched. The CDR3 nucleotides read TGTGCCATCAGCCGACAGGGGGCAAACTATGGCTACACCTTC. It yields the protein CAISRQGANYGYTF.

The rearrangement joins TRBV5-1 to TRBJ2-1; 8 bases line up with TRBD2. V lost 4 bases to trimming and J lost 4 bases; unmatched junction nucleotides: 10. Germline loops: CDR1 SGHRS, CDR2 YFSETQ. The CDR3 loop spans 16 amino acids. The CDR3 nucleotides are TGCGCCAGCAGCCTCGGCTCGGGAGGGTCTTACAATGAGCAGTTCTTC. It codes for CASSLGSGGSYNEQFF. Full variable domain (remainder filled in from reference TRBV5-1 and TRBJ2-1): KAGVTQTPRYLIKTRGQQVTLSCSPISGHRSVSWYQQTPGQGLQFLFEYFSETQRNKGNFPGRFSGRQFSNSRSEMNVSTLELGDSALYLCASSLGSGGSYNEQFFGPGTRLTVL.

The V and J genes are TRBV2 and TRBJ1-1; no clear D gene. Trimming took 7 bases from V and 1 from J, leaving 7 bases between them. The CDR3 has 12 residues. Germline V CDR1 and CDR2: SNHLY, FYNNEI. CDR3 bases: TGTGCCAGCAAACGACAGAACACTGAAGCTTTCTTT. This codes for CASKRQNTEAFF.